This TCR beta chain was retrieved from a study of CD8 T cells in ankylosing spondylitis. In the case of this clonotype: What it binds is not known.

The germline V gene has CDR1 MDHEN and CDR2 SYDVKM. The CDR3 has 16 amino acids. V gave up 3 bases and J gave up 3 bases; unmatched junction bases: 2. TCR beta libraries were made by quantitative 5'-RACE with molecular barcodes. TCRdb called the 5' RACE reads again in MiXCR, with one record for every CDR3 protein. Of about 340,000 distinct CDR3 sequences in the sample, 20% were seen once. Overall study findings and caveats: Seemingly characteristic of ankylosing spondylitis blood was a TCR beta motif consisting of under 10 highly homologous variants. Some motif variants were previously reported in reactive arthritis synovial fluid and blood.

The chain employs TRBV28 and TRBJ2-1; TRBD2 matches 13 bases. This TCR was recovered from a male donor with ankylosing spondylitis or in good health (not recorded which). The sample taken for sequencing was blood, either unsorted or a sorted T cell fraction (not recorded which). CDR3 in DNA: TGTGCCAGCAGTTTTCGGACTAGCGGGGGCTACAATGAGCAGTTCTTC. It is translated as CASSFRTSGGYNEQFF.